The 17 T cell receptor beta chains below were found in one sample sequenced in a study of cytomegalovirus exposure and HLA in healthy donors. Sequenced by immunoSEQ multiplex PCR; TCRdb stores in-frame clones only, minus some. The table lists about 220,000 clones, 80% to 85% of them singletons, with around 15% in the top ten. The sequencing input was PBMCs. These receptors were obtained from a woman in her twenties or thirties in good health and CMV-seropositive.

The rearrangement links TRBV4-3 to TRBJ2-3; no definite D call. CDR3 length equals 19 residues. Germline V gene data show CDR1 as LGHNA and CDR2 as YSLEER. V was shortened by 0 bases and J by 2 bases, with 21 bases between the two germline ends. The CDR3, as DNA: TGCGCCAGCAGCCAAGAGAACATCGCGCTAAAGGATGACACAGATACGCAGTATTTT. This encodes CASSQENIALKDDTDTQYF.

Here the CDR3 reads CASSEMGGRSPYEQYF. The CDR3 bases are TGTGCCAGCAGTGAGATGGGGGGAAGATCCCCCTACGAGCAGTACTTC. J is TRBJ2-7 and V is TRBV6-1, with D possibly matching TRBD2 (6 bases). V gave up 3 bases and J gave up 2 bases, with 17 bases separating them. The germline gives CDR1 MNHNS, CDR2 SASEGT. The CDR3 is made up of 16 amino acids.

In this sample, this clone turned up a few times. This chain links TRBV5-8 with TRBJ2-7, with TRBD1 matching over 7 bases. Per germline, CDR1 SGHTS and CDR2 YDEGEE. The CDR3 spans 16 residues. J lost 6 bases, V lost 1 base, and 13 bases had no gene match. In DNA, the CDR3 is TGTGCCAGCAGCTTGAGCCTGGGACAGACCGCCACCGAGCAGTACTTC. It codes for CASSLSLGQTATEQYF.

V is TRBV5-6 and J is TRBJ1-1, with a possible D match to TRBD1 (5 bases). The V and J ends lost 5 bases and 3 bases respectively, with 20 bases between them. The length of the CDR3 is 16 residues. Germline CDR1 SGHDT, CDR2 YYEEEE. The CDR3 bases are TGTGCCAGCAGGCCACCCCCGGGTACAGGTGACACTGAAGCTTTCTTT. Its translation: CASRPPPGTGDTEAFF.

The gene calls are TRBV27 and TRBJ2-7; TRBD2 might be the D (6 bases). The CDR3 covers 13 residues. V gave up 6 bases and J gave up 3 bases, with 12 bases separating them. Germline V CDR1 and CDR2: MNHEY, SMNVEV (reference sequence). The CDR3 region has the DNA TGTGCCAGCAGAAAACCGACTAGCTACGAGCAGTACTTC. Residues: CASRKPTSYEQYF.

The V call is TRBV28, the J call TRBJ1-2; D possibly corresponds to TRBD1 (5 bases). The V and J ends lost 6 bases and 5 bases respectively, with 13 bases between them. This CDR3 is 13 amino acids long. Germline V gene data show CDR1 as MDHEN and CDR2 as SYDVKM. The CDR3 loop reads CASRSTEIYGYTF. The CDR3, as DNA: TGTGCCAGCAGGTCGACAGAGATATATGGCTACACCTTC.

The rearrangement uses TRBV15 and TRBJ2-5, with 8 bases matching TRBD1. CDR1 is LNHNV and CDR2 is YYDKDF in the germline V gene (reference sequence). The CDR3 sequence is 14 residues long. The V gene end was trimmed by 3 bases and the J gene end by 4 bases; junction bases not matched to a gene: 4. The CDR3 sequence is CATSRDRVRETQYF. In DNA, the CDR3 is TGTGCCACCAGCAGGGACAGGGTCCGAGAGACCCAGTACTTC.

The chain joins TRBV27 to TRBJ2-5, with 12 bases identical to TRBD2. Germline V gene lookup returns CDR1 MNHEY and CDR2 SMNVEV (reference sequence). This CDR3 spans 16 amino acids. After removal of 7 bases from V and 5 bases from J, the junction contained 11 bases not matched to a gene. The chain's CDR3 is CASNYGGLAGTETQYF. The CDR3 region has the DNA TGTGCCAGCAACTATGGAGGACTAGCGGGAACGGAGACCCAGTACTTC.

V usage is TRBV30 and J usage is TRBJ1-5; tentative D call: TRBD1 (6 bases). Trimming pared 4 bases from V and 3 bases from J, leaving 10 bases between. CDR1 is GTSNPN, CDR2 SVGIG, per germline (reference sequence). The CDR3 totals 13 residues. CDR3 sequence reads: CAWKGGDNQPQHF. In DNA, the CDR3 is TGTGCCTGGAAGGGGGGGGACAATCAGCCCCAGCATTTT.

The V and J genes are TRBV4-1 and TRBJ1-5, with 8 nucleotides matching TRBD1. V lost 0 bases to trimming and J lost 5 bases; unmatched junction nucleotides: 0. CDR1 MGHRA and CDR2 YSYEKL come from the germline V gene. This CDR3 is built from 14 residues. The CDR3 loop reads CASSQEDRDQPQHF. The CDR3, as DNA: TGCGCCAGCAGCCAAGAGGACAGGGATCAGCCCCAGCATTTT.

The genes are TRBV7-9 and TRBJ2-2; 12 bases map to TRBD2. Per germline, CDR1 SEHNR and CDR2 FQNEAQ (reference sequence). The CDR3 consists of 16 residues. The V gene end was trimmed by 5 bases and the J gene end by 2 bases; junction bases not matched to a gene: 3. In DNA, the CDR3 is TGTGCCAGCAGCCCTGGACTAGCGGGAAACACCGGGGAGCTGTTTTTT. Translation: CASSPGLAGNTGELFF.

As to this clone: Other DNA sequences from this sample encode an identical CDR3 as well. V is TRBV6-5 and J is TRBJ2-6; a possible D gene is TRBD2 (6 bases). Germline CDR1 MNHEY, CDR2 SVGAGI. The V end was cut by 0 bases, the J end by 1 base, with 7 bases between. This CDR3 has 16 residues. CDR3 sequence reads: CASSYSGGSGANVLTF. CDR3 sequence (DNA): TGTGCCAGCAGTTACTCGGGGGGTTCTGGGGCCAACGTCCTGACTTTC.

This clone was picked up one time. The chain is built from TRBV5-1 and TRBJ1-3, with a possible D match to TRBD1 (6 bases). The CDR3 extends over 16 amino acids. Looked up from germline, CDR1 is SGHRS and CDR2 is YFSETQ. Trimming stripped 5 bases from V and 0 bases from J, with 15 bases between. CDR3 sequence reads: CASSSGQPFSGNTIYF. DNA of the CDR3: TGCGCCAGCAGTTCAGGACAGCCATTCTCTGGAAACACCATATATTTT. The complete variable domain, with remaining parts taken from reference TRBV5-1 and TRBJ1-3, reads KAGVTQTPRYLIKTRGQQVTLSCSPISGHRSVSWYQQTPGQGLQFLFEYFSETQRNKGNFPGRFSGRQFSNSRSEMNVSTLELGDSALYLCASSSGQPFSGNTIYFGEGSWLTVV.

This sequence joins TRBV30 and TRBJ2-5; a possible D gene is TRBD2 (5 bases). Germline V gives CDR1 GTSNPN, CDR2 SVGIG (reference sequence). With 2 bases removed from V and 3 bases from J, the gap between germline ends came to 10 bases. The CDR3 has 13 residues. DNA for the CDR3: TGTGCCTGGAGTCGTACTAGGAAAGAGACCCAGTACTTC. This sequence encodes CAWSRTRKETQYF.

The CDR3 DNA follows: TGTGCCAGCAGCTTGCTGCTAGTCCGCGAGCAGTACTTC. This sequence encodes CASSLLLVREQYF. J is TRBJ2-7 and V is TRBV5-6; D call uncertain. With 1 base removed from V and 6 bases from J, the gap between germline ends came to 11 bases. The CDR3 loop spans 13 amino acids. Germline V gene sequence: CDR1 SGHDT, CDR2 YYEEEE.

In DNA, the CDR3 is TGTGCCAGCAGCCCATTTGCAGGGACAGTCAACACCGGGGAGCTGTTTTTT. It yields the protein CASSPFAGTVNTGELFF. The chain is built from TRBV9 and TRBJ2-2; 7 bases match TRBD1. The CDR3 has 17 residues. After removal of 4 bases from V and 2 bases from J, the junction contained 11 bases not matched to a gene. The germline gives CDR1 SGDLS, CDR2 YYNGEE.

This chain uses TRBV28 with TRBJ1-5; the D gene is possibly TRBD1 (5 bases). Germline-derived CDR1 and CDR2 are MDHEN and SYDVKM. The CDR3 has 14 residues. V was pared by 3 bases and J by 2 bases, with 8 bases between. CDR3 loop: CASSFVQGNQPQHF. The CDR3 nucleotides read TGTGCCAGCAGTTTTGTACAGGGCAATCAGCCCCAGCATTTT.